This TCR beta chain is from a study of blood T cell repertoires in COVID-19. Study in general: COVID-19 samples collected from the United States, Italy and Spain covered acute and convalescent phases.

This CDR3 region has 14 residues. Germline V gene lookup returns CDR1 KGHSH and CDR2 LQKENI. Trimming left V 6 bases short and J 1 base short, with 12 bases between. This clone showed up just once. Authors' analysis steps: Estimation of nucleated cell counts relied on the amplification of reference gene primers. Only in-frame clones appear in the TCRdb table, and some are missing; sequencing was by immunoSEQ multiplex PCR. Clone size and the V and J calls come from that table; the DNA yielded D and trimming. The table has 150,000 to 200,000 clones, roughly 80% seen once. The sample was peripheral blood. The source of this sequence is a woman between 65 and 79 years old with acute or convalescent COVID-19. The rearrangement joins TRBV18 to TRBJ1-1; a weak D match, TRBD1 (6 bases). CDR3 sequence reads: CASSSDRPNTEAFF. The CDR3 region has the DNA TGTGCCAGCTCGTCGGACAGACCGAACACTGAAGCTTTCTTT.